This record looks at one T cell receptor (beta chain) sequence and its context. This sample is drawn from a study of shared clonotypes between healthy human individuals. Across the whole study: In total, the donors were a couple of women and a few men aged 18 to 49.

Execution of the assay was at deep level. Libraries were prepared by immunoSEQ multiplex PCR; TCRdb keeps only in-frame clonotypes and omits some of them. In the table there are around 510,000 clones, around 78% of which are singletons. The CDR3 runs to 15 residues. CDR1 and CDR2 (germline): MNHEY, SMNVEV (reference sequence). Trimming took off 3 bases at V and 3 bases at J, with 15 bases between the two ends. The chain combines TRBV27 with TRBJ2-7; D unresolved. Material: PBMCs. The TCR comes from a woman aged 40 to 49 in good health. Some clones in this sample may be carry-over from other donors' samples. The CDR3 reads CASSFSNGRSYEQYF. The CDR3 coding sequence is TGTGCCAGCAGTTTTAGTAACGGAAGGAGCTACGAGCAGTACTTC.